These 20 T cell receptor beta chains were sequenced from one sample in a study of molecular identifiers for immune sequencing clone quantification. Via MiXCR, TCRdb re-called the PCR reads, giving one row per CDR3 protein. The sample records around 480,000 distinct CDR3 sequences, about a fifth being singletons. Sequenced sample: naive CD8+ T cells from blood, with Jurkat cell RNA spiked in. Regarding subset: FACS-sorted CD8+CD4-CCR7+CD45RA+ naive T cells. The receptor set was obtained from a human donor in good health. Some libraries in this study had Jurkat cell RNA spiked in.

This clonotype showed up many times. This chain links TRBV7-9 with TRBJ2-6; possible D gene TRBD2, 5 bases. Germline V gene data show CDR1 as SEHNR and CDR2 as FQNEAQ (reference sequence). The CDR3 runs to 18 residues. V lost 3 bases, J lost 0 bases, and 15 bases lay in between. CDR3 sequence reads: CASSFPGSESSGANVLTF. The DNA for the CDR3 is TGTGCCAGCAGCTTTCCGGGATCTGAGAGCTCTGGGGCCAACGTCCTGACTTTC.

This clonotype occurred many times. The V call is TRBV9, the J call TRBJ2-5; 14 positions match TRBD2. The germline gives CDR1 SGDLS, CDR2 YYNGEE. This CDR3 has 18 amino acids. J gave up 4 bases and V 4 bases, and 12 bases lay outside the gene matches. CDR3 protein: CASSHVGTSGSLAETQYF. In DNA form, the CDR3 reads TGTGCCAGCAGCCACGTCGGGACTAGCGGGAGTTTGGCAGAGACCCAGTACTTC. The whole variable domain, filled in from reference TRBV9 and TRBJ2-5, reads DSGVTQTPKHLITATGQRVTLRCSPRSGDLSVYWYQQSLDQGLQFLIQYYNGEERAKGNILERFSAQQFPDLHSELNLSSLELGDSALYFCASSHVGTSGSLAETQYFGPGTRLLVL.

The CDR3 is CARDRDCSSLRAEAFF. CDR3 in DNA: TGTGCCAGGGACCGGGACTGTTCTTCCCTCAGGGCTGAAGCTTTCTTT. The genes are TRBV6-4 and TRBJ1-1, with D tentatively TRBD1 (5 bases). Per germline, CDR1 MRHNA and CDR2 SNTAGT. The CDR3 is 16 amino acids. V lost 9 bases and J lost 6, with 26 bases in between.

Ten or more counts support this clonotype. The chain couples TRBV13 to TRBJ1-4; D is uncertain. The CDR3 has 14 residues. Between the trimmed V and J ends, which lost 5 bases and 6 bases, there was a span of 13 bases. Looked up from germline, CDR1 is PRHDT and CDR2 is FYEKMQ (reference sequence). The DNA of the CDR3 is TGTGCCAGCAGCCGTCACAAACCTGATGAAAAACTGTTTTTT. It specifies CASSRHKPDEKLFF.

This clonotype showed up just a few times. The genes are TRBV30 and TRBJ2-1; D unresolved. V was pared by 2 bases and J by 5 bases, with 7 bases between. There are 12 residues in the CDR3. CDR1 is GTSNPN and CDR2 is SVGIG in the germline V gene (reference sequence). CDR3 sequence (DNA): TGTGCCTGGAGTCAACTTAACAATGAGCAGTTCTTC. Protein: CAWSQLNNEQFF.

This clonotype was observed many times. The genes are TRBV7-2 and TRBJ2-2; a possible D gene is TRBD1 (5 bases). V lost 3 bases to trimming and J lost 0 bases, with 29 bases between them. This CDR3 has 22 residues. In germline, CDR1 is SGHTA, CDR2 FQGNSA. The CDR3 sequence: CASSLLSTSRPGLPPNTGELFF. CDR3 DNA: TGTGCCAGCAGCTTGCTATCAACTTCCCGGCCAGGGTTACCCCCGAACACCGGGGAGCTGTTTTTT.

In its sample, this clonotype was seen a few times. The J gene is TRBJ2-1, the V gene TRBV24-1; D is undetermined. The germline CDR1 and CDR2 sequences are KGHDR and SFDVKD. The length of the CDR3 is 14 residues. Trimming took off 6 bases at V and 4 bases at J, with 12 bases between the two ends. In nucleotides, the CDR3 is TGTGCCACCAGTTTTAATGAGCTATACAATGAGCAGTTCTTC. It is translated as CATSFNELYNEQFF.

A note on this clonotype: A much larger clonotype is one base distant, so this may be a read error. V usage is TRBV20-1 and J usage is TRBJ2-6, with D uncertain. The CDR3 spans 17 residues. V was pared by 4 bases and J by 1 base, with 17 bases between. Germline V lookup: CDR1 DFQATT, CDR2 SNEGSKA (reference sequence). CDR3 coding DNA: TGCAGTGCTAAAGGATGGGAAGAGTATTCTGGGGCCAACGTCCTGACTTTC. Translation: CSAKGWEEYSGANVLTF.

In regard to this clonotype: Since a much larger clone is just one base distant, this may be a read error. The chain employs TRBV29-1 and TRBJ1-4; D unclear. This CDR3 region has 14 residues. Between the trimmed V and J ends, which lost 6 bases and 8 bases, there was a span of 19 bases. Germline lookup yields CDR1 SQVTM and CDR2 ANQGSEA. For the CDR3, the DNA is TGCAGCGTCGCCGGCGGGCAGCTGGTGGAAAAACTGTTTTTT. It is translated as CSVAGGQLVEKLFF.

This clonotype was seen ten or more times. CDR3 residues: CASSFGGPPNQPQHF. In nucleotides, the CDR3 is TGTGCCAGCAGTTTTGGGGGGCCTCCGAATCAGCCCCAGCATTTT. This rearrangement joins TRBV28 to TRBJ1-5; D possibly corresponds to TRBD1 (6 bases). This CDR3 has 15 residues. Germline V gene lookup returns CDR1 MDHEN and CDR2 SYDVKM. Trimming took off 3 bases at V and 4 bases at J, with 13 bases between the two ends.

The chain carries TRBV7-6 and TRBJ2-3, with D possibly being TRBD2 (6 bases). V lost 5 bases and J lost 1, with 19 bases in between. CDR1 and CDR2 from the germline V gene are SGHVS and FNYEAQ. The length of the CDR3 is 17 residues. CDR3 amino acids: CASSLRVEGGRTDTQYF. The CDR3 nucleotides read TGTGCCAGCAGCCTACGGGTAGAGGGAGGACGCACAGATACGCAGTATTTT.

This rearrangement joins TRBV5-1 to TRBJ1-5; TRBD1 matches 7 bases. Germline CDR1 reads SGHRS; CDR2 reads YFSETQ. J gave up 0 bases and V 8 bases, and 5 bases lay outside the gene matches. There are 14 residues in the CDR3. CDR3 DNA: TGCGCCAGATGGGACAGCTATAGCAATCAGCCCCAGCATTTT. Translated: CARWDSYSNQPQHF. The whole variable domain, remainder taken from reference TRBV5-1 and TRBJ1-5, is KAGVTQTPRYLIKTRGQQVTLSCSPISGHRSVSWYQQTPGQGLQFLFEYFSETQRNKGNFPGRFSGRQFSNSRSEMNVSTLELGDSALYLCARWDSYSNQPQHFGDGTRLSIL.

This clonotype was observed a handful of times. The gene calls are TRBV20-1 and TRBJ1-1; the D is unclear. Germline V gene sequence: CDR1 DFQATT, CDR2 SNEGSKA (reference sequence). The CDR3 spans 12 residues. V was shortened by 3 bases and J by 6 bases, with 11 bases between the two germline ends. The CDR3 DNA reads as TGCAGTGCTAGGTCCCTAGGCCCTGAAGCTTTCTTT. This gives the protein CSARSLGPEAFF.

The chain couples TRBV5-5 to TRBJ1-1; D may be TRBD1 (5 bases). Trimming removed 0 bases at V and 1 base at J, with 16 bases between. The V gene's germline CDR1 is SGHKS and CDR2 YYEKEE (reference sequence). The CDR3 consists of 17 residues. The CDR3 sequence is CASSLDLGVGQNTEAFF. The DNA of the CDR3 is TGTGCCAGCAGCTTGGATTTGGGGGTTGGGCAGAACACTGAAGCTTTCTTT.

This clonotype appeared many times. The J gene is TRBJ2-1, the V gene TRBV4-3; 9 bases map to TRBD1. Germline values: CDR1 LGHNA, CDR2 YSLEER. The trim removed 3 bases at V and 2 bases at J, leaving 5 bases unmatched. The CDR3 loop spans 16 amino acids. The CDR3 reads CASSQGTGLAYNEQFF. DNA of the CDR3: TGCGCCAGCAGCCAGGGGACAGGGCTGGCCTACAATGAGCAGTTCTTC.

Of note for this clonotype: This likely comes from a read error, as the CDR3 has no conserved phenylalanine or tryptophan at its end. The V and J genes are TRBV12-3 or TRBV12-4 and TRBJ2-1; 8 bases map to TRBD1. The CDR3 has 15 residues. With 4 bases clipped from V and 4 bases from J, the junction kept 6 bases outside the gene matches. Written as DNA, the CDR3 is TGTGCCAGCAGTTCAACAGGGGGATCTTACAATGAGCAGTTCTCC. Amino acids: CASSSTGGSYNEQFS.

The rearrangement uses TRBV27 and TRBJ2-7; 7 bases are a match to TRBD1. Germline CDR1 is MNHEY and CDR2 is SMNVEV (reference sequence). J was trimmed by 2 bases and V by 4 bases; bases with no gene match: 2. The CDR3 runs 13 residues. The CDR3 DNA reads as TGTGCCAGCAGTTGGCAGGGGGCCTACGAGCAGTACTTC. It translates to CASSWQGAYEQYF.

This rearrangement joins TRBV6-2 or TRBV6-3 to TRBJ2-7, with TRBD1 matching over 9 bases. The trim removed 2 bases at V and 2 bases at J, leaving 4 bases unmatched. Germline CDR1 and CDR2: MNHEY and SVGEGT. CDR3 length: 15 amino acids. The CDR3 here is CASSYRTGDPYEQYF. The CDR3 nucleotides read TGTGCCAGCAGTTACCGGACAGGGGACCCCTACGAGCAGTACTTC.

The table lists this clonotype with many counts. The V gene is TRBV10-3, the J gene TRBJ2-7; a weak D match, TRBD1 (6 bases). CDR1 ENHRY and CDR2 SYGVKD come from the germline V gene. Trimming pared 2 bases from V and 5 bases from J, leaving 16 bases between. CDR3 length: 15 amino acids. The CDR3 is CAISENRVIADEQYF. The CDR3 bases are TGTGCCATCAGTGAGAACAGGGTCATAGCCGACGAGCAGTACTTC.

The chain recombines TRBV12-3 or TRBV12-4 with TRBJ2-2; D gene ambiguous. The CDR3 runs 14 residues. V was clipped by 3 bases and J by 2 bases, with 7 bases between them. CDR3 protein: CASSFTLNTGELFF. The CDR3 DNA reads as TGTGCCAGCAGTTTCACCCTAAACACCGGGGAGCTGTTTTTT.